These 2 T cell receptor beta chains were sequenced from one sample in a study of vaccination effects on CD4 cells after COVID-19 (dated by TCRdb to 2021 to 2024). Libraries were built with the immunoSEQ multiplex PCR assay. TCRdb took this table from immuneACCESS and kept in-frame rearrangements with V and J called. Such tables lack part of the clones; where checked against another copy, unresolved V genes explain under half of the gap, and the rest is unexplained. The sample table contains about 50,000 clones; only one count was recorded for about 76% of them. Around 16% of the sample goes to the ten largest clones. These receptors lack a known antigen. The ViraFEST assay stimulated PBMC with viral peptide pools and then used TCR sequencing to identify antigen-specific CD4+ T cell clonotypes by expansion. After 10 to 11 days of culture, CD4+ T cells were isolated with the EasySep CD4+ T cell isolation kit. Two doses of either the BNT162b2 or the mRNA-1273 mRNA SARS-CoV-2 vaccine were administered to participants.

The sequences come from CD4+ T cells from PBMCs cultured with HCoV-OC43 spike peptides, collected after COVID-19 vaccination. The cell subset or site tag for this specimen amounts to: HCoV-OC43 spike overlapping peptide pool stimulation. The receptors here all came from a human donor who received a COVID-19 vaccine.

V gene TRBV19 combines with J gene TRBJ1-1, with D maybe TRBD1 (5 bases). V lost 3 bases to trimming and J lost 5 bases, with 13 bases between them. Germline CDR1 reads LNHDA; CDR2 reads SQIVND (reference sequence). This CDR3 is 14 amino acids long. The CDR3 DNA reads TGTGCCAGTAGTATTTTAGGCAGGGATACTGAAGCTTTCTTT. This encodes CASSILGRDTEAFF.

This clone has just a few counts. The chain recombines TRBV9 with TRBJ1-2; D is perhaps TRBD1 (5 bases). From germline, CDR1 is SGDLS and CDR2 YYNGEE. The length of the CDR3 is 15 residues. V dropped 0 bases and J dropped 6 bases, with 15 bases sitting between them. The CDR3 spells CASSVVVRAVNGYTF. The CDR3 bases are TGTGCCAGCAGCGTAGTTGTCAGGGCGGTAAATGGCTACACCTTC.